Listed here are 25 T cell receptor beta chains from one sample, sequenced in a study of vaccination effects on CD4 cells after COVID-19. Viral peptide pools were used in the ViraFEST assay to expand antigen-specific CD4+ T cells, and sequencing came afterward. Following culture for roughly 10 days, CD4+ T cells were isolated. None of the vaccinated had previously contracted SARS-CoV-2, and their nucleocapsid antibodies tested negative. Their recognized antigens are unknown. Libraries were prepared by immunoSEQ multiplex PCR; TCRdb keeps only in-frame clonotypes and omits some of them. The table records about 55,000 clones, roughly 70% of them present only once. The specimen was CD4+ T cells from PBMCs cultured with SARS-CoV-2 spike peptides, collected before COVID-19 vaccination. These receptors originate from a human donor who received a COVID-19 vaccine.

The V and J genes are TRBV5-1 and TRBJ2-5; D might be TRBD1 (6 bases). This CDR3 is built from 15 residues. Per the germline V gene, CDR1 is SGHRS and CDR2 is YFSETQ. Trimming took 0 bases from V and 2 from J, leaving 11 bases between them. CDR3 DNA sequence: TGCGCCAGCAGCTTGGGGCCGGGACAACAAGAGACCCAGTACTTC. It is translated as CASSLGPGQQETQYF. Together with reference TRBV5-1 and TRBJ2-5, the CDR3 gives the full variable domain: KAGVTQTPRYLIKTRGQQVTLSCSPISGHRSVSWYQQTPGQGLQFLFEYFSETQRNKGNFPGRFSGRQFSNSRSEMNVSTLELGDSALYLCASSLGPGQQETQYFGPGTRLLVL.

V gene TRBV6-5 combines with J gene TRBJ2-7, with TRBD1 identical over 8 bases. CDR1 is MNHEY and CDR2 is SVGAGI in the germline V gene. The CDR3 consists of 13 residues. With 4 bases clipped from V and 2 bases from J, the junction kept 1 base outside the gene matches. Here the CDR3 reads CASSSRGPYEQYF. In DNA form, the CDR3 reads TGTGCCAGCAGTTCCAGGGGGCCCTACGAGCAGTACTTC.

The gene calls are TRBV5-4 and TRBJ2-7; 12 positions agree with TRBD2. Losses at the gene ends were 4 bases for V and 1 base for J; bases not matched to a gene: 9. The CDR3 spans 17 residues. Per the germline V gene, CDR1 is SGHNT and CDR2 is YYREEE (reference sequence). CDR3 protein: CASSRDPSGGASYEQYF. As DNA, the CDR3 is TGTGCCAGCAGCCGTGACCCTAGCGGGGGGGCTTCCTACGAGCAGTACTTC.

The chain carries TRBV5-1 and TRBJ1-6; 7 bases align to TRBD1. Germline V CDR1 and CDR2: SGHRS, YFSETQ. The J segment lost 8 bases and the V segment lost 4 bases, leaving 12 bases of the junction unmatched. The length of the CDR3 is 16 residues. CDR3 sequence (DNA): TGCGCCAGCAGCCTGCCAACCGGGACAGAAGATTCACCCCTCCACTTT. Amino acid sequence: CASSLPTGTEDSPLHF.

This clone is a singleton in its sample. J is TRBJ2-1 and V is TRBV30, with a possible D match to TRBD2 (5 bases). The CDR3 loop spans 13 amino acids. CDR1 GTSNPN and CDR2 SVGIG come from the germline V gene (reference sequence). V was trimmed by 3 bases and J by 2 bases, leaving 8 bases between them. This CDR3 is CAWSRGAYNEQFF. The DNA of the CDR3 is TGTGCCTGGAGCCGGGGAGCCTACAATGAGCAGTTCTTC.

V and J are TRBV24-1 and TRBJ2-7; perhaps TRBD1 as D (6 bases). This CDR3 region has 14 residues. V lost 5 bases, J lost 4 bases, and 14 bases lay in between. The V gene's germline CDR1 is KGHDR and CDR2 SFDVKD. The chain's CDR3 is CATSAGTRPYEQYF. CDR3 nucleotides: TGTGCCACCAGTGCCGGGACACGGCCTTACGAGCAGTACTTC.

This clone appeared a few times. The genes are TRBV6-5 and TRBJ1-1, with 7 bases fitting TRBD1. Germline V lookup: CDR1 MNHEY, CDR2 SVGAGI. The CDR3 loop spans 14 amino acids. V shed 2 bases, J shed 5 bases, and the junction held 5 bases outside the gene matches. The CDR3 loop reads CASSYTTGRTEAFF. Here the CDR3 DNA reads TGTGCCAGCAGTTACACGACAGGGCGGACTGAAGCTTTCTTT.

This clone occurred once. At one end, the junction sequence differs from germline, possibly due to a read error. The chain recombines TRBV27 with TRBJ2-7; TRBD2 might be the D (6 bases). The CDR3 sequence is 13 residues long. CDR1 and CDR2 from the germline V gene are MNHEY and SMNVEV (reference sequence). Here the CDR3 DNA reads TGTGCCAGCAATTCAGATCCGGGGAGGAGGCTCTTTTTC. Translating it yields CASNSDPGRRLFF.

J is TRBJ2-5 and V is TRBV7-8; TRBD2 matches at 7 bases. CDR1 is SGHVS, CDR2 FQNEAQ, per germline. Unmatched junction bases numbered 12, after V lost 6 bases and J lost 5 bases. This CDR3 contains 15 residues. The CDR3 nucleotides are TGTGCCAGCAGGTCTTGGCGGGAGTTCCGGGAGACCCAGTACTTC. This translates into CASRSWREFRETQYF. Full variable domain (outside the CDR3, taken from reference TRBV7-8 and TRBJ2-5): GAGVSQSPRYKVAKRGQDVALRCDPISGHVSLFWYQQALGQGPEFLTYFQNEAQLDKSGLPSDRFFAERPEGSVSTLKIQRTQQEDSAVYLCASRSWREFRETQYFGPGTRLLVL.

This chain uses TRBV19 with TRBJ2-3; 7 bases match TRBD1. Germline CDR1 and CDR2: LNHDA and SQIVND (reference sequence). The CDR3 sequence is 14 residues long. With 5 bases clipped from V and 4 bases from J, the junction kept 6 bases outside the gene matches. DNA for the CDR3: TGTGCCAGTAGTCCCGGGACAGCCGCAGATACGCAGTATTTT. It encodes CASSPGTAADTQYF.

This sequence joins TRBV18 and TRBJ1-3; 10 bases align to TRBD1. Germline CDR1 reads KGHSH; CDR2 reads LQKENI. The CDR3 has 19 residues. V gave up 3 bases and J gave up 0 bases; unmatched junction bases: 11. DNA for the CDR3: TGTGCCAGCTCACCGCCGGGACAGGGGACCCAGATCTCTGGAAACACCATATATTTT. It is translated as CASSPPGQGTQISGNTIYF.

The chain links TRBV12-3 or TRBV12-4 to TRBJ2-1, with D perhaps matching TRBD1 or TRBD2 (5 bases each). V lost 5 bases, J lost 5 bases, and 10 bases lay in between. This CDR3 is 13 amino acids long. CDR3 residues: CASSGDQDNEQFF. The DNA for the CDR3 is TGTGCCAGCAGTGGGGACCAGGACAATGAGCAGTTCTTC.

The J gene is TRBJ2-5, the V gene TRBV5-8; possibly TRBD1 for D (5 bases). V lost 2 bases and J lost 5, with 10 bases in between. The CDR3 sequence is 13 residues long. CDR1 and CDR2 (germline): SGHTS, YDEGEE. CDR3 amino acids: CASSFRVQETQYF. In DNA form, the CDR3 reads TGTGCCAGCAGCTTCAGGGTCCAGGAGACCCAGTACTTC.

This clone was seen a single time. The chain recombines TRBV19 with TRBJ2-1; a possible D gene is TRBD2 (5 bases). Per germline, CDR1 LNHDA and CDR2 SQIVND (reference sequence). The CDR3 length is 14 residues. V lost 3 bases and J lost 2, with 8 bases in between. Written as DNA, the CDR3 is TGTGCCAGTAGTATCGGGCGGGCCTACAATGAGCAGTTCTTC. Translated, it gives CASSIGRAYNEQFF.

This clone was detected a few times. The chain employs TRBV4-1 and TRBJ2-1, with 9 bases lining up with TRBD2. With V trimmed by 4 bases and J by 5 bases, 15 bases remained unmatched. CDR1 and CDR2 from the germline V gene are MGHRA and YSYEKL. The CDR3 has 18 amino acids. The CDR3 nucleotides are TGCGCCAGCAGCCTCGGTCTGTTGCGGGAGGGTATTAACAATGAGCAGTTCTTC. This gives the protein CASSLGLLREGINNEQFF.

The genes are TRBV6-1 and TRBJ2-7; D is possibly TRBD2 (6 bases). V lost 2 bases to trimming and J lost 2 bases, with 13 bases between them. Germline V gene lookup returns CDR1 MNHNS and CDR2 SASEGT. The CDR3 totals 15 residues. CDR3 nucleotides: TGTGCCAGCAGTGAATTTGGGACTGGCCCCTACGAGCAGTACTTC. As protein: CASSEFGTGPYEQYF.

The CDR3 DNA reads TGTGCCAGCAGTGAAGAGTCCGCGGGGCCCCAGCATTTT. Protein: CASSEESAGPQHF. This chain uses TRBV6-1 with TRBJ1-5, with D hard to call. Trimming shortened V by 1 base and J by 9 bases, and 10 bases separated the two germline ends. The CDR3 is made up of 13 amino acids. Germline assignment: CDR1 MNHNS and CDR2 SASEGT.

This chain connects TRBV28 to TRBJ2-5; D perhaps matches TRBD2 (6 bases). The V and J ends lost 4 bases and 6 bases respectively, with 12 bases between them. This CDR3 comprises 13 residues. CDR1 MDHEN and CDR2 SYDVKM come from the germline V gene. The chain's CDR3 is CASSSPGGKTQYF. The CDR3 DNA sequence: TGTGCCAGCAGTTCCCCGGGCGGGAAGACCCAGTACTTC.

The chain carries TRBV5-4 and TRBJ2-1; the D is unclear. CDR3 length: 15 residues. The germline V gene encodes CDR1 SGHNT and CDR2 YYREEE (reference sequence). Trimming pared 0 bases from V and 6 bases from J, leaving 13 bases between. The CDR3 DNA reads TGTGCCAGCAGCTTGGGGATCTCTCTGGCCAATGAGCAGTTCTTC. It codes for CASSLGISLANEQFF.

V usage is TRBV6-1 and J usage is TRBJ2-7, with D possibly being TRBD2 (6 bases). V gave up 6 bases and J gave up 0 bases, with 9 bases separating them. Germline V gives CDR1 MNHNS, CDR2 SASEGT. The CDR3 length is 13 residues. CDR3 in DNA: TGTGCCAGCAGAGCGGGCCGCTCCTACGAGCAGTACTTC. Translating gives CASRAGRSYEQYF.

This chain uses TRBV4-1 with TRBJ2-7; D is unclear. The CDR3 length is 14 residues. CDR1 and CDR2 from the germline V gene are MGHRA and YSYEKL. The V and J ends lost 2 bases and 6 bases respectively, with 14 bases between them. CDR3 sequence: CASSQMSGVGEQYF. DNA for the CDR3: TGCGCCAGCAGCCAAATGTCTGGAGTAGGCGAGCAGTACTTC.

The chain has TRBV24-1 and TRBJ1-4; D unresolved. Trimming left V 1 base short and J 8 bases short, with 7 bases between. Germline loops: CDR1 KGHDR, CDR2 SFDVKD. The CDR3 has 13 amino acids. CDR3 nucleotides: TGTGCCACCAGTGATTTCCCGAACGAAAAACTGTTTTTT. Protein product: CATSDFPNEKLFF.

V is TRBV5-4 and J is TRBJ2-7; D possibly corresponds to TRBD1 (5 bases). V gave up 1 base and J gave up 3 bases, with 8 bases separating them. This CDR3 has 13 amino acids. From germline, CDR1 is SGHNT and CDR2 YYREEE (reference sequence). CDR3 in amino acids: CASSLQDNYEQYF. Here the CDR3 DNA reads TGTGCCAGCAGCTTGCAGGACAACTACGAGCAGTACTTC.

V and J are TRBV7-2 and TRBJ1-6; 7 nucleotides align to TRBD1. Germline-derived CDR1 and CDR2 are SGHTA and FQGNSA. CDR3 length equals 15 residues. J was trimmed by 6 bases and V by 5 bases; bases with no gene match: 7. The CDR3 sequence is CASSPWTGANSPLHF. The CDR3 DNA is TGTGCCAGCAGCCCCTGGACAGGCGCTAATTCACCCCTCCACTTT. Looking up the rest from reference TRBV7-2 and TRBJ1-6 gives the full variable domain: GAGVSQSPSNKVTEKGKDVELRCDPISGHTALYWYRQSLGQGLEFLIYFQGNSAPDKSGLPSDRFSAERTGGSVSTLTIQRTQQEDSAVYLCASSPWTGANSPLHFGNGTRLTVT.

J is TRBJ1-2 and V is TRBV29-1, with D unclear. Germline V lookup: CDR1 SQVTM, CDR2 ANQGSEA. Trimming shortened V by 1 base and J by 2 bases, and 8 bases separated the two germline ends. CDR3 length: 13 residues. This CDR3 reads CSVEASLNYGYTF. Written as DNA, the CDR3 is TGCAGCGTTGAAGCGTCCCTAAACTATGGCTACACCTTC.